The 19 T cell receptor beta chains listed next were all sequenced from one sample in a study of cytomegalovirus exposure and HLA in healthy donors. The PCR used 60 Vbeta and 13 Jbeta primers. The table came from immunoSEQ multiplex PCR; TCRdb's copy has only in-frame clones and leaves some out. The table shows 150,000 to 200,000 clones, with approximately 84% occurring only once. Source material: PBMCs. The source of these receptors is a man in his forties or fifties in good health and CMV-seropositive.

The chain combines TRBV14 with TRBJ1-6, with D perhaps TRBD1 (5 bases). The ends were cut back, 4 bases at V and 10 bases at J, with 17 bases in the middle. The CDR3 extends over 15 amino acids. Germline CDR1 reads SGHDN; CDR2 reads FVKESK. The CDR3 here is CASSRKAQGWSPLHF. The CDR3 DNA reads TGTGCCAGCAGCCGGAAGGCGCAGGGATGGTCACCCCTCCACTTT.

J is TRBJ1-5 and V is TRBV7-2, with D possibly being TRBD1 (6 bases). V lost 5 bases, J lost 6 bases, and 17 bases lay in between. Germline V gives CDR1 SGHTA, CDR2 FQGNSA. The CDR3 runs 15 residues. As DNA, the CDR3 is TGTGCCAGCAGCCCCCGCGGGGGGCGGGGTCAGCCCCAGCATTTT. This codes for CASSPRGGRGQPQHF.

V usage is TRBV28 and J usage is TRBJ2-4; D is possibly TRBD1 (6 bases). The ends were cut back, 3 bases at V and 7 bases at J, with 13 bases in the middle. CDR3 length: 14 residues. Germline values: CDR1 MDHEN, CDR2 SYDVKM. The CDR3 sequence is CASSLIQGKNIQYF. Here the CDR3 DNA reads TGTGCCAGCAGTTTGATTCAGGGGAAGAACATTCAGTACTTC.

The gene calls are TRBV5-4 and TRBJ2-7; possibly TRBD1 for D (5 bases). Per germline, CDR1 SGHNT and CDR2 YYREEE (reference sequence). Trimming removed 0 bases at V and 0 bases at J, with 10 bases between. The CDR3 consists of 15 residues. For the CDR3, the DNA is TGTGCCAGCAGCTTGGCTACAGGAAGCTCCTACGAGCAGTACTTC. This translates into CASSLATGSSYEQYF. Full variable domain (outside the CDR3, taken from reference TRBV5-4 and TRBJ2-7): ETGVTQSPTHLIKTRGQQVTLRCSSQSGHNTVSWYQQALGQGPQFIFQYYREEENGRGNFPPRFSGLQFPNYSSELNVNALELDDSALYLCASSLATGSSYEQYFGPGTRLTVT.

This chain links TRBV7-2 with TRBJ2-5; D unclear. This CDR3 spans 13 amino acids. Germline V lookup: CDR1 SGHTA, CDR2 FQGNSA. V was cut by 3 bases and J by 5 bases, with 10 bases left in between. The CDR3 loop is CASSFGPGETQYF. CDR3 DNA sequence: TGTGCCAGCAGCTTTGGTCCTGGCGAGACCCAGTACTTC.

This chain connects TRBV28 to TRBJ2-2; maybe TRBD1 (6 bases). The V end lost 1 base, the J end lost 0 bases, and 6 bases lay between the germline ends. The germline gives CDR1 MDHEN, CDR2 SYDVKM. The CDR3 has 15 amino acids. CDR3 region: CASSLYRANTGELFF. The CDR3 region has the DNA TGTGCCAGCAGTTTATACAGGGCGAACACCGGGGAGCTGTTTTTT.

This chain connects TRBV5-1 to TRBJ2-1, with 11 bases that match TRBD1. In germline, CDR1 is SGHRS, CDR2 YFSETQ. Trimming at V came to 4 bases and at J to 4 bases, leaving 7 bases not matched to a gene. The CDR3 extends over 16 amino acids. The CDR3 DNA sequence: TGCGCCAGCAGCCTTGGTGGGACAGGGGGATACAATGAGCAGTTCTTC. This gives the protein CASSLGGTGGYNEQFF.

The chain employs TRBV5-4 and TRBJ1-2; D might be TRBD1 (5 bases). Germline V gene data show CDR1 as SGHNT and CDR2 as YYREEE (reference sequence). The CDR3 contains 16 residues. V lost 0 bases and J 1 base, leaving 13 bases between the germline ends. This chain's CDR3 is CASSLGRGSINYGYTF. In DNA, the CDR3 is TGTGCCAGCAGCTTGGGAAGGGGATCTATTAACTATGGCTACACCTTC.

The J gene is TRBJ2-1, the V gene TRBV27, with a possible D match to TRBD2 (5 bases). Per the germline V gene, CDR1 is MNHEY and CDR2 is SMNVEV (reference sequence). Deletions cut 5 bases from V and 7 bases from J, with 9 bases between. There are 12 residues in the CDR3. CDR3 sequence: CASSRTRNEQFF. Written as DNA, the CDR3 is TGTGCCAGCAGTAGGACTCGAAATGAGCAGTTCTTC.

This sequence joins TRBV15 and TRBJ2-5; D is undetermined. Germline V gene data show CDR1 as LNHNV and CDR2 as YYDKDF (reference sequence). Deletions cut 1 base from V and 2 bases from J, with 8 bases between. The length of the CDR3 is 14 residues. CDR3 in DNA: TGTGCCACCAGCAGAGGGCCGACTCAAGAGACCCAGTACTTC. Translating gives CATSRGPTQETQYF.

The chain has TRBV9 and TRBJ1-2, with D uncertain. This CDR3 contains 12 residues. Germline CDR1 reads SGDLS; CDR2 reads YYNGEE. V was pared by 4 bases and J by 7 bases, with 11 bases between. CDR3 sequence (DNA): TGTGCCAGCAGCTCCGCGCCCATTGGCTACACCTTC. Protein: CASSSAPIGYTF.

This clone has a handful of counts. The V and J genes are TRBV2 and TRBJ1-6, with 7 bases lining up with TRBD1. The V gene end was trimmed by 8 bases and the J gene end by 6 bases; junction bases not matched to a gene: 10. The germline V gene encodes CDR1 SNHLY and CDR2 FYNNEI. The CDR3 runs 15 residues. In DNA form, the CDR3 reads TGTGCCAGCCTAACAGAAGGGGGCGGTAATTCACCCCTCCACTTT. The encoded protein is CASLTEGGGNSPLHF.

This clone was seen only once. The CDR3 nucleotides are TGCGCCAGCAGCCCGACGGAGGCGGGAGTCTACAATGAGCAGTTCTTC. Translating it yields CASSPTEAGVYNEQFF. J is TRBJ2-1 and V is TRBV5-1, with 7 nucleotides matching TRBD2. The CDR3 sequence is 16 residues long. V gave up 4 bases and J gave up 3 bases; unmatched junction bases: 10. CDR1 SGHRS and CDR2 YFSETQ come from the germline V gene.

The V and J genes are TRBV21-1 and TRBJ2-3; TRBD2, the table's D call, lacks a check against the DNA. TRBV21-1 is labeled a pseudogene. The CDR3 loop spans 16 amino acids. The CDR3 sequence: CASSLGTSGPRDTQYF. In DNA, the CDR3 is TGTGCCAGCAGCTTGGGGACTAGCGGGCCTAGGGATACGCAGTATTTT.

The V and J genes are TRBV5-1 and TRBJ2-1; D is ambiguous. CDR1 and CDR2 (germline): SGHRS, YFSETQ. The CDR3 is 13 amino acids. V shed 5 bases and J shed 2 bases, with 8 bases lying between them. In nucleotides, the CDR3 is TGCGCCAGCAGGGCGGCCCCCTACAATGAGCAGTTCTTC. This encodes CASRAAPYNEQFF.

In nucleotides, the CDR3 is TGTGCCAGCAGTTTATACCGTGGGGGCGCGGTGAACACTGAAGCTTTCTTT. This gives the protein CASSLYRGGAVNTEAFF. The V call is TRBV28, the J call TRBJ1-1, with TRBD1 as a possible D gene (6 bases). Germline values: CDR1 MDHEN, CDR2 SYDVKM. This CDR3 has 17 amino acids. V lost 1 base and J lost 0, with 15 bases in between.

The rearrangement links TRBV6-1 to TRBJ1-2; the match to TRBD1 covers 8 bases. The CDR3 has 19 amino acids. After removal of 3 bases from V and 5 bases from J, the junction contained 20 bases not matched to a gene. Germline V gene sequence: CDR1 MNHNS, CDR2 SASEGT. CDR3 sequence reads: CASSDLGTGGGFGLYGYTF. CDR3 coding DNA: TGTGCCAGCAGTGACTTAGGAACAGGGGGAGGGTTCGGTCTATATGGCTACACCTTC.

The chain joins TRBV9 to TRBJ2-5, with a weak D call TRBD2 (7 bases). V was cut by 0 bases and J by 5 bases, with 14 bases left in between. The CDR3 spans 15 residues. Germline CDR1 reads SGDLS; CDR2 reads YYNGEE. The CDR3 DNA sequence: TGTGCCAGCAGCGTAGGAGGGGGGGGCCCGGAGACCCAGTACTTC. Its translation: CASSVGGGGPETQYF.

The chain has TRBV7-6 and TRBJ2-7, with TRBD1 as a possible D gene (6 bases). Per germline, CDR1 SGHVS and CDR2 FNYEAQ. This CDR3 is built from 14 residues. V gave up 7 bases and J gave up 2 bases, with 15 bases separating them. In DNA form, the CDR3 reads TGTGCCAGCACCCAGTCAGGGGAGACCTACGAGCAGTACTTC. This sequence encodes CASTQSGETYEQYF.